The 26 T cell receptor beta chains reported below all come from one sample, sequenced in a study of cytomegalovirus exposure and HLA in healthy donors. Vbeta (60) and Jbeta (13) primers were used in the PCR. TCRdb's copy holds only in-frame clones and misses some; the assay was immunoSEQ multiplex PCR. The sample shows under 200,000 clones, roughly four fifths of them seen only once. Sequencing used PBMCs. The receptor source for this set is a woman younger than 35 in good health and CMV-seronegative.

The chain uses TRBV6-5 and TRBJ2-1; no clear D gene. Germline CDR1 is MNHEY and CDR2 is SVGAGI. This CDR3 contains 12 residues. With 6 bases removed from V and 6 bases from J, the gap between germline ends came to 9 bases. This CDR3 is CASSLSTNEQFF. The CDR3 nucleotides read TGTGCCAGCAGCCTTAGCACCAATGAGCAGTTCTTC.

This chain links TRBV10-3 with TRBJ1-5; D uncertain. V was cut by 5 bases and J by 7 bases, with 15 bases left in between. CDR3 size: 14 residues. Germline CDR1 ENHRY, CDR2 SYGVKD. This CDR3 is CAISPGGALQPQHF. The CDR3 DNA reads as TGTGCCATCAGTCCCGGTGGTGCTTTGCAGCCCCAGCATTTT.

This chain links TRBV5-4 with TRBJ1-2; D may be TRBD1 (5 bases). V lost 4 bases and J lost 4, with 17 bases in between. The CDR3 is 15 residues long. CDR1 and CDR2 (germline): SGHNT, YYREEE (reference sequence). CDR3 bases: TGTGCCAGCAGCCCGGACCCCGACAGCTTCTATGGCTACACCTTC. Translated, it gives CASSPDPDSFYGYTF.

This clone has just one count. This chain uses TRBV6-6 with TRBJ2-1, with unresolved D. The CDR3 covers 14 residues. Germline CDR1 MNHNY, CDR2 SVGAGI (reference sequence). Trimming pared 1 base from V and 7 bases from J, leaving 11 bases between. The CDR3 sequence: CASSYLAVRNEQFF. In DNA, the CDR3 is TGTGCCAGCAGTTACTTGGCAGTACGTAATGAGCAGTTCTTC.

The chain links TRBV28 to TRBJ1-1, with 7 bases matching TRBD1. Germline CDR1 and CDR2: MDHEN and SYDVKM. CDR3 size: 14 residues. V shed 6 bases, J shed 0 bases, and the junction held 4 bases outside the gene matches. The CDR3 spells CASRTQGMNTEAFF. The CDR3 DNA sequence: TGTGCCAGCAGAACACAGGGGATGAACACTGAAGCTTTCTTT.

The chain joins TRBV11-1 to TRBJ2-5, with 7 nucleotides matching TRBD1. Trimming removed 2 bases from V and 5 bases from J; junction bases left unmatched: 5. The CDR3 runs to 14 residues. Germline V gene data show CDR1 as SGHAT and CDR2 as FQDESV (reference sequence). CDR3 DNA sequence: TGTGCCAGCAGCTTAAGAGGGGGCGAGGAGACCCAGTACTTC. It specifies CASSLRGGEETQYF.

V is TRBV27 and J is TRBJ2-7; TRBD2 matches at 11 bases. The V segment lost 2 bases and the J segment 2 bases; nucleotides outside the gene matches: 5. The CDR3 has 16 amino acids. The germline gives CDR1 MNHEY, CDR2 SMNVEV (reference sequence). The chain's CDR3 is CASSLLGTSGAYEQYF. The CDR3 nucleotides read TGTGCCAGCAGTTTACTGGGGACTAGCGGAGCCTACGAGCAGTACTTC.

This chain joins TRBV10-3 and TRBJ2-7, with 7 bases fitting TRBD1. V shed 4 bases, J shed 3 bases, and the junction held 3 bases outside the gene matches. Germline loops: CDR1 ENHRY, CDR2 SYGVKD. CDR3 length: 13 amino acids. CDR3 amino acids: CAISGGTDYEQYF. For the CDR3, the DNA is TGTGCCATCAGTGGTGGGACAGACTACGAGCAGTACTTC.

The V call is TRBV18, the J call TRBJ2-1, with D perhaps TRBD2 (5 bases). V was clipped by 6 bases and J by 5 bases, with 17 bases between them. CDR1 is KGHSH and CDR2 is LQKENI in the germline V gene. The CDR3 loop spans 15 amino acids. DNA for the CDR3: TGTGCCAGCTCTCCGCCTACGGGGTACAACAATGAGCAGTTCTTC. It codes for CASSPPTGYNNEQFF.

This clone has a handful of counts. J is TRBJ2-1 and V is TRBV7-9, with TRBD2 as a possible D gene (5 bases). Germline V gene data show CDR1 as SEHNR and CDR2 as FQNEAQ (reference sequence). Trimming cost V 9 bases and J 4 bases, with 19 bases left between them. The CDR3 extends over 15 amino acids. The CDR3 reads CASIIEGLGYNEQFF. CDR3 DNA sequence: TGTGCCAGTATTATCGAGGGCTTAGGGTACAATGAGCAGTTCTTC.

The J gene is TRBJ2-5, the V gene TRBV19; D possibly corresponds to TRBD2 (5 bases). Trimming stripped 6 bases from V and 4 bases from J, with 12 bases between. The CDR3 runs to 13 residues. Germline V gives CDR1 LNHDA, CDR2 SQIVND (reference sequence). The CDR3 DNA reads TGTGCCAGTAGAGTAGCCGGGGTAGAGACCCAGTACTTC. Translating gives CASRVAGVETQYF. Full variable domain (rest looked up from reference TRBV19 and TRBJ2-5): DGGITQSPKYLFRKEGQNVTLSCEQNLNHDAMYWYRQDPGQGLRLIYYSQIVNDFQKGDIAEGYSVSREKKESFPLTVTSAQKNPTAFYLCASRVAGVETQYFGPGTRLLVL.

This chain connects TRBV7-3 to TRBJ2-1; tentatively, D is TRBD1 (5 bases). The CDR3 is 16 amino acids. CDR1 SGHTA and CDR2 FQGTGA come from the germline V gene. V was cut by 4 bases and J by 2 bases, with 15 bases left in between. The CDR3 spells CASSSKTDLPYNEQFF. The CDR3 DNA reads as TGTGCCAGCAGCTCGAAGACAGATCTACCCTACAATGAGCAGTTCTTC.

The CDR3 loop reads CAISVGVGQGSYEQYF. DNA for the CDR3: TGTGCCATCAGTGTTGGAGTCGGACAGGGTTCCTACGAGCAGTACTTC. The gene calls are TRBV10-3 and TRBJ2-7; 8 bases agree with TRBD1. CDR1 ENHRY and CDR2 SYGVKD come from the germline V gene. The CDR3 sequence is 16 residues long. The V gene end was trimmed by 4 bases and the J gene end by 1 base; junction bases not matched to a gene: 9.

The genes are TRBV7-2 and TRBJ2-5; tentative D call: TRBD2 (5 bases). The germline gives CDR1 SGHTA, CDR2 FQGNSA. This CDR3 is 14 amino acids long. Trimming removed 5 bases from V and 0 bases from J, with 10 bases in between. CDR3 nucleotide sequence: TGTGCCAGCAGCCGTTCCGGGAACCAAGAGACCCAGTACTTC. Encoded protein: CASSRSGNQETQYF.

Notes on this clone: An end of the junction does not agree with germline; a read error may underlie this. This chain links TRBV7-8 with TRBJ2-5, with 10 bases lining up with TRBD1. The CDR3 spans 15 residues. Germline CDR1 reads SGHVS; CDR2 reads FQNEAQ. CDR3 nucleotides: TGTGCCAGCAGCTTAGATACGGTTCGAACGGGACAGGGGAACTTC. This encodes CASSLDTVRTGQGNF.

This chain joins TRBV27 and TRBJ1-3; D unclear. V lost 5 bases and J 3 bases, leaving 8 bases between the germline ends. In germline, CDR1 is MNHEY, CDR2 SMNVEV (reference sequence). The CDR3 loop spans 13 amino acids. The CDR3 reads CASSPRNGNTIYF. CDR3 DNA: TGTGCCAGCAGTCCGCGTAATGGAAACACCATATATTTT.

V is TRBV18 and J is TRBJ1-3; 7 nucleotides match TRBD1. The length of the CDR3 is 15 residues. J gave up 4 bases and V 3 bases, and 6 bases lay outside the gene matches. Germline CDR1 KGHSH, CDR2 LQKENI. The CDR3 sequence is CASSPTGTAGNTIYF. DNA of the CDR3: TGTGCCAGCTCACCGACAGGGACAGCCGGAAACACCATATATTTT.

The chain is built from TRBV7-8 and TRBJ2-2, with 7 nucleotides matching TRBD2. Germline loops: CDR1 SGHVS, CDR2 FQNEAQ. CDR3 size: 17 residues. The V segment lost 5 bases and the J segment 0 bases; nucleotides outside the gene matches: 9. The CDR3: CASSPTRLAANTGELFF. CDR3 bases: TGTGCCAGCAGCCCTACCAGACTAGCTGCGAACACCGGGGAGCTGTTTTTT.

The chain joins TRBV7-8 to TRBJ2-5; D may be TRBD2 (5 bases). V lost 7 bases, J lost 2 bases, and 14 bases lay in between. This CDR3 is 14 amino acids long. Germline V gene data show CDR1 as SGHVS and CDR2 as FQNEAQ. CDR3: CASKNRGLQETQYF. The CDR3 region has the DNA TGTGCCAGCAAAAATCGGGGATTACAAGAGACCCAGTACTTC.

The genes are TRBV2 and TRBJ2-2; no definite D call. V gave up 3 bases and J gave up 6 bases, with 8 bases separating them. CDR1 SNHLY and CDR2 FYNNEI come from the germline V gene. The CDR3 contains 13 residues. CDR3 in DNA: TGTGCCAGCAGTGATGGCGAGGCCGGGGAGCTGTTTTTT. Residues: CASSDGEAGELFF. Full variable domain (remainder filled in from reference TRBV2 and TRBJ2-2): EPEVTQTPSHQVTQMGQEVILRCVPISNHLYFYWYRQILGQKVEFLVSFYNNEISEKSEIFDDQFSVERPDGSNFTLKIRSTKLEDSAMYFCASSDGEAGELFFGEGSRLTVL.

The CDR3 sequence: CASSQDYTGRTSYGYTF. CDR3 nucleotide sequence: TGCGCCAGCAGCCAAGATTATACAGGGAGGACTAGCTATGGCTACACCTTC. The rearrangement uses TRBV4-1 and TRBJ1-2, with TRBD1 as a possible D gene (6 bases). Trimming left V 0 bases short and J 4 bases short, with 18 bases between. Germline V gene lookup returns CDR1 MGHRA and CDR2 YSYEKL. The CDR3 contains 17 residues.

The chain is built from TRBV23-1 and TRBJ1-4, with 8 bases aligning to TRBD1. Being an ORF, TRBV23-1 has a function that is uncertain. The ends lost 4 bases at V and 1 base at J; junction bases unmatched: 11. CDR3 length: 18 amino acids. As DNA, the CDR3 is TGCGCCAGCAGTCCGAAGGGACAGGAGGTACGAACTAATGAAAAACTGTTTTTT. Translated, it gives CASSPKGQEVRTNEKLFF.

This rearrangement joins TRBV7-3 to TRBJ2-2; 8 nucleotides align to TRBD2. Germline V lookup: CDR1 SGHTA, CDR2 FQGTGA. The CDR3 contains 15 residues. Trimming cost V 2 bases and J 6 bases; bases outside gene matches: 5. CDR3 protein: CASSLGLAGPGELFF. In DNA form, the CDR3 reads TGTGCCAGCAGCTTAGGGCTAGCGGGCCCCGGGGAGCTGTTTTTT.

The V call is TRBV18, the J call TRBJ2-1; D possibly corresponds to TRBD1 (6 bases). This CDR3 is built from 14 residues. V lost 1 base to trimming and J lost 8 bases, with 12 bases between them. Looked up from germline, CDR1 is KGHSH and CDR2 is LQKENI. For the CDR3, the DNA is TGTGCCAGCTCACCACGGGTGGGGGCTGATGAGCAGTTCTTC. Protein sequence: CASSPRVGADEQFF.

This rearrangement joins TRBV28 to TRBJ1-1; 7 bases agree with TRBD1. Germline values: CDR1 MDHEN, CDR2 SYDVKM. CDR3 length: 13 amino acids. After removal of 8 bases from V and 4 bases from J, the junction contained 7 bases not matched to a gene. CDR3 region: CASVIQGSTEAFF. CDR3 nucleotides: TGTGCCAGCGTGATACAGGGGAGCACTGAAGCTTTCTTT.

This clone is a singleton in its sample. The V and J genes are TRBV5-1 and TRBJ2-3; possibly TRBD1 for D (6 bases). The V end lost 2 bases, the J end lost 4 bases, and 11 bases lay between the germline ends. From germline, CDR1 is SGHRS and CDR2 YFSETQ. The CDR3 spans 14 residues. CDR3 in amino acids: CASSFSTGSDTQYF. The CDR3 DNA reads as TGCGCCAGCAGCTTTTCGACAGGTTCAGATACGCAGTATTTT.